Listed here are 19 T cell receptor beta chains from one sample, sequenced in a study of OX40 agonist ivuxolimab in advanced cancers. Repertoires were generated with immunoSEQ multiplex PCR, while TCRdb's copy carries only in-frame clones and drops some. Here the sample spans about 72,000 clones, about 85% being singletons. This specimen was CD4+ or CD8+ T cells sorted from blood, taken in a trial of the OX40 agonist ivuxolimab. The receptors were sampled from an adult with an advanced solid tumor such as melanoma, head and neck, liver or kidney cancer.

This sequence joins TRBV28 and TRBJ2-1; perhaps D is TRBD1 or TRBD2 (5 bases each). The CDR3 spans 14 residues. V dropped 0 bases and J dropped 5 bases, with 8 bases sitting between them. Germline V lookup: CDR1 MDHEN, CDR2 SYDVKM. The CDR3, as DNA: TGTGCCAGCAGTTTATGGGGGACCAACAATGAGCAGTTCTTC. It is translated as CASSLWGTNNEQFF.

In this sample, this clone turned up a few times. The chain couples TRBV11-3 to TRBJ2-5, with 9 bases aligning to TRBD2. The J segment lost 5 bases and the V segment lost 5 bases, leaving 12 bases of the junction unmatched. This CDR3 has 16 residues. Germline loops: CDR1 SGHNT, CDR2 YENEEA. DNA of the CDR3: TGTGCCAGCAGCCAACAGTTTAGCGGGGGCGGGGAGACCCAGTACTTC. Translated, it gives CASSQQFSGGGETQYF. Supplemented by reference TRBV11-3 and TRBJ2-5, the full variable domain reads EAGVVQSPRYKIIEKKQPVAFWCNPISGHNTLYWYLQNLGQGPELLIRYENEEAVDDSQLPKDRFSAERLKGVDSTLKIQPAELGDSAVYLCASSQQFSGGGETQYFGPGTRLLVL.

This chain joins TRBV7-9 and TRBJ2-4; D perhaps matches TRBD2 (6 bases). V was pared by 3 bases and J by 0 bases, with 18 bases between. Germline V gives CDR1 SEHNR, CDR2 FQNEAQ (reference sequence). The CDR3 runs to 18 residues. CDR3 in amino acids: CASSFDTTSGLAKNIQYF. The CDR3 nucleotides read TGTGCCAGCAGCTTCGACACGACTAGTGGCTTAGCCAAAAACATTCAGTACTTC.

The J gene is TRBJ2-1, the V gene TRBV23-1, with a weak D call TRBD2 (7 bases). TRBV23-1 is an open reading frame whose function is uncertain. CDR3 length: 17 amino acids. V was clipped by 4 bases and J by 3 bases, with 19 bases between them. The CDR3 loop is CASSPPGGELFYNEQFF. The CDR3 DNA sequence: TGCGCCAGCAGTCCTCCGGGGGGCGAATTATTCTACAATGAGCAGTTCTTC.

The chain uses TRBV5-4 and TRBJ2-5; 7 positions agree with TRBD1. The J call may be wrong; the DNA end is better matched by TRBJ2-7. Germline V gene lookup returns CDR1 SGHNT and CDR2 YYREEE (reference sequence). The CDR3 spans 15 residues. CDR3 nucleotides: TGTGCCAGCAGCAGTGGGGACAGTAGCTCCTACGAGCAGTACTTC. This codes for CASSSGDSSSYEQYF.

CDR3 nucleotide sequence: TGTGCTAGTGGTTTGGTAGCAGGCGGGAGGGCTCCCTACGAGCAGTACTTC. It is translated as CASGLVAGGRAPYEQYF. This sequence joins TRBV12-5 and TRBJ2-7; 9 bases map to TRBD2. The germline V gene encodes CDR1 LGHNT and CDR2 FRNRAP. This CDR3 is built from 17 residues. With V trimmed by 0 bases and J by 2 bases, 8 bases remained unmatched. The variable domain in full, with the rest retrieved from reference TRBV12-5 and TRBJ2-7, is DARVTQTPRHKVTEMGQEVTMRCQPILGHNTVFWYRQTMMQGLELLAYFRNRAPLDDSGMPKDRFSAEMPDATLATLKIQPSEPRDSAVYFCASGLVAGGRAPYEQYFGPGTRLTVT.

This chain connects TRBV6-1 to TRBJ2-1, with 12 positions matching TRBD2. Germline lookup yields CDR1 MNHNS and CDR2 SASEGT. CDR3 length equals 16 residues. The V and J ends lost 4 bases and 7 bases, in that order; junction bases with no gene match: 8. The CDR3, as DNA: TGTGCCAGCAGTGTCCGCGGGACTAGCGGGCGAAATGAGCAGTTCTTC. It specifies CASSVRGTSGRNEQFF.

The V call is TRBV11-2, the J call TRBJ1-4; the match to TRBD1 covers 8 bases. V gave up 5 bases and J gave up 6 bases; unmatched junction bases: 11. Germline assignment: CDR1 SGHAT and CDR2 FQNNGV. This CDR3 comprises 16 residues. The CDR3 spells CASSPTGQGLYEKLFF. CDR3 coding DNA: TGTGCCAGCAGCCCAACTGGACAGGGTCTGTATGAAAAACTGTTTTTT.

This rearrangement joins TRBV5-1 to TRBJ1-1; unclear D gene. Germline lookup yields CDR1 SGHRS and CDR2 YFSETQ. V was pared by 4 bases and J by 0 bases, with 10 bases between. There are 14 residues in the CDR3. DNA of the CDR3: TGCGCCAGCAGCATCGGTAGCCTGAACACTGAAGCTTTCTTT. It codes for CASSIGSLNTEAFF.

J is TRBJ2-7 and V is TRBV5-6, with D tentatively TRBD1 (5 bases). Trimming stripped 1 base from V and 0 bases from J, with 5 bases between. The length of the CDR3 is 13 residues. Germline V gene lookup returns CDR1 SGHDT and CDR2 YYEEEE. Here the CDR3 reads CASSLQGSYEQYF. The DNA of the CDR3 is TGTGCCAGCAGCTTGCAGGGCTCCTACGAGCAGTACTTC.

The chain has TRBV7-9 and TRBJ1-5; no firm D call. Germline CDR1 and CDR2: SEHNR and FQNEAQ (reference sequence). The CDR3 runs to 16 residues. V lost 5 bases and J lost 4, with 18 bases in between. CDR3 protein: CASSPLGAGFNQPQHF. The DNA of the CDR3 is TGTGCCAGCAGCCCCCTGGGAGCCGGCTTTAATCAGCCCCAGCATTTT.

This sequence joins TRBV19 and TRBJ1-1; maybe TRBD1 (5 bases). Between the trimmed V and J ends, which lost 3 bases and 5 bases, there was a span of 13 bases. The CDR3 has 14 amino acids. Germline assignment: CDR1 LNHDA and CDR2 SQIVND (reference sequence). CDR3 DNA: TGTGCCAGTAGTATGCCGGGGGTGGGGACTGAAGCTTTCTTT. The encoded protein is CASSMPGVGTEAFF.

The table lists this clone with a count of one. The chain uses TRBV11-3 and TRBJ2-7, with 14 bases fitting TRBD2. CDR3 length equals 15 residues. Trimming at V came to 4 bases and at J to 6 bases, leaving 5 bases not matched to a gene. Germline CDR1 is SGHNT and CDR2 is YENEEA. CDR3 in amino acids: CASSSRTSGGIEQYF. The DNA for the CDR3 is TGTGCCAGCAGCTCCCGGACTAGCGGGGGGATCGAGCAGTACTTC.

The chain joins TRBV30 to TRBJ1-3; D gene unclear. Trimming took off 3 bases at V and 3 bases at J, with 6 bases between the two ends. Looked up from germline, CDR1 is GTSNPN and CDR2 is SVGIG (reference sequence). The CDR3 runs to 12 residues. CDR3 protein: CAWRRNGNTIYF. Written as DNA, the CDR3 is TGTGCCTGGAGAAGAAATGGAAACACCATATATTTT.

This clone was observed a single time. Additional DNA sequences in this sample encode the identical CDR3. The chain couples TRBV5-1 to TRBJ2-3, with D possibly TRBD2 on 5 matching bases. The germline V gene has CDR1 SGHRS and CDR2 YFSETQ. V lost 0 bases and J lost 4, with 9 bases in between. The CDR3 is 14 amino acids. CDR3 DNA: TGCGCCAGCAGCTTGGGAGGGTTGGCAGATACGCAGTATTTT. Its translation: CASSLGGLADTQYF.

The rearrangement uses TRBV14 and TRBJ1-4; D possibly corresponds to TRBD1 (6 bases). CDR1 and CDR2 (germline): SGHDN, FVKESK. With 1 base removed from V and 4 bases from J, the gap between germline ends came to 13 bases. The CDR3 consists of 16 residues. CDR3 sequence (DNA): TGTGCCAGCAGCCAAGTGCAAGGACAGATTAATGAAAAACTGTTTTTT. It translates to CASSQVQGQINEKLFF.

The V gene is TRBV27, the J gene TRBJ2-5; 7 positions match TRBD2. CDR1 and CDR2 from the germline V gene are MNHEY and SMNVEV (reference sequence). J lost 5 bases, V lost 2 bases, and 5 bases had no gene match. This CDR3 is built from 14 residues. For the CDR3, the DNA is TGTGCCAGCAGTTTAGGCGGGAGAGGTGAGACCCAGTACTTC. This codes for CASSLGGRGETQYF.

This clone showed up just a few times. The chain joins TRBV2 to TRBJ1-2, with D hard to call. Per the germline V gene, CDR1 is SNHLY and CDR2 is FYNNEI. This CDR3 comprises 13 residues. The V and J ends lost 3 bases and 4 bases respectively, with 9 bases between them. The CDR3 bases are TGTGCCAGCAGTGAGAAACGCGCCTATGGCTACACCTTC. Residues: CASSEKRAYGYTF. Full variable domain (rest looked up from reference TRBV2 and TRBJ1-2): EPEVTQTPSHQVTQMGQEVILRCVPISNHLYFYWYRQILGQKVEFLVSFYNNEISEKSEIFDDQFSVERPDGSNFTLKIRSTKLEDSAMYFCASSEKRAYGYTFGSGTRLTVV.

This clone showed up just a few times. This chain uses TRBV28 with TRBJ2-3; no clear D gene. Trimming pared 6 bases from V and 1 base from J, leaving 8 bases between. This CDR3 has 13 residues. CDR1 is MDHEN and CDR2 is SYDVKM in the germline V gene. The CDR3 protein is CASRRTGTDTQYF. CDR3 nucleotide sequence: TGTGCCAGCAGACGTACTGGCACAGATACGCAGTATTTT.